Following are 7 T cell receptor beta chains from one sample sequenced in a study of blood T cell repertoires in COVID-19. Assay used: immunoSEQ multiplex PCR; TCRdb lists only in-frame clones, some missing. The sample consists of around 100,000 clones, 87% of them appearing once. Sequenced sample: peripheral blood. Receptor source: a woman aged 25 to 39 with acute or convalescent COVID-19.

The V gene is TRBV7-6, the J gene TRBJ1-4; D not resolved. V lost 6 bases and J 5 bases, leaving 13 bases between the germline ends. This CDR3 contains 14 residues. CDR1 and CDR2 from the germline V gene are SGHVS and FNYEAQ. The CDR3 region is CASRIADGNEKLFF. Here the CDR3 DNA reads TGTGCCAGCAGAATAGCGGACGGGAATGAAAAACTGTTTTTT. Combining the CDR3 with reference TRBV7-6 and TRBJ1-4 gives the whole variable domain GAGVSQSPRYKVTKRGQDVALRCDPISGHVSLYWYRQALGQGPEFLTYFNYEAQQDKSGLPNDRFSAERPEGSISTLTIQRTEQRDSAMYRCASRIADGNEKLFFGSGTQLSVL.

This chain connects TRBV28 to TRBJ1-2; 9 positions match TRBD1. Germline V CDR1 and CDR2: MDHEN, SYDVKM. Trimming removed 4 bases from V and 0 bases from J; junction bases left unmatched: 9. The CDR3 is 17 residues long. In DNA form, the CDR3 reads TGTGCCAGCAGTTCACAGGGGGCATCCCCTACTAACTATGGCTACACCTTC. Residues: CASSSQGASPTNYGYTF.

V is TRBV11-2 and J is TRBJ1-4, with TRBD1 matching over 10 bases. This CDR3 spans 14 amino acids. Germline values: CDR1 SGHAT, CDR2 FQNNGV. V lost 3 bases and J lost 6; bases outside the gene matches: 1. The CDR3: CASSFGTGDEKLFF. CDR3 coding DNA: TGTGCCAGCAGCTTCGGGACAGGGGATGAAAAACTGTTTTTT.

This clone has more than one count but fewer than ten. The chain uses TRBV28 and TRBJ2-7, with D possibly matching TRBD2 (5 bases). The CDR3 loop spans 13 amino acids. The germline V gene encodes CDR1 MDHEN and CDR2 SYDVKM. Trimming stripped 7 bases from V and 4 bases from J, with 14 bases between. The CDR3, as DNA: TGTGCCAGCAAGGGTCTATCGGGGTACGAGCAGTACTTC. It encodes CASKGLSGYEQYF. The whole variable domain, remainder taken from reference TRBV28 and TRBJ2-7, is DVKVTQSSRYLVKRTGEKVFLECVQDMDHENMFWYRQDPGLGLRLIYFSYDVKMKEKGDIPEGYSVSREKKERFSLILESASTNQTSMYLCASKGLSGYEQYFGPGTRLTVT.

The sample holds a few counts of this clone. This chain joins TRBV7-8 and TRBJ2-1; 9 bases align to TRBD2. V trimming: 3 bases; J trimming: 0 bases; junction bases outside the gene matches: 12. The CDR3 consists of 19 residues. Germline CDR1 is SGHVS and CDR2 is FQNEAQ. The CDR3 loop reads CASSLRGGGAISSYNEQFF. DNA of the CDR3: TGTGCCAGCAGCTTGCGTGGCGGGGGGGCAATCAGCTCCTACAATGAGCAGTTCTTC.

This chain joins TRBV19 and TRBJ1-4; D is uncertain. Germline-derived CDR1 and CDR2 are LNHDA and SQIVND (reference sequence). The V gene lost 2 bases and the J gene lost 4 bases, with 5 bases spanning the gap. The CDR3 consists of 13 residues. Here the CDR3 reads CASSIQVNEKLFF. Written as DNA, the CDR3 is TGTGCCAGTAGTATACAGGTTAATGAAAAACTGTTTTTT.

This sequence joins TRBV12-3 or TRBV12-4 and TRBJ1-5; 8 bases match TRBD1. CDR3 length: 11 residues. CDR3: CASGGDQPQHF. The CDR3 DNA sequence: TGTGCGTCAGGGGGCGATCAGCCCCAGCATTTT.